The rows below give T cell receptor beta chains drawn from one sample of a study of ipilimumab plus nivolumab after autologous stem cell transplantation. Repertoires were generated with immunoSEQ multiplex PCR, while TCRdb's copy carries only in-frame clones and drops some. The profile shows 15,000 to 20,000 clones, more than 80% of them singletons. The input for sequencing was PBMCs, taken in a trial of ipilimumab plus nivolumab as post-transplant consolidation. The receptors shown here come from a male donor with diffuse large B-cell lymphoma. Both conserved end residues are part of each CDR3. The D gene is left open where the match is weak. Clone sizes are given selectively: once, few, many, or a class where the clone is expanded.

DNA: TGTGCCAGCAGTGAGTTGGCTTTACAAGAGACCCAGTACTTC
CDR3: CASSELALQETQYF
size: .
D: .
J: TRBJ2-5
V: TRBV2

DNA: TGTGCCAGCAGTTTAGTACAGGACACCTATGGCTACACCTTC
CDR3: CASSLVQDTYGYTF
size: .
D: .
J: TRBJ1-2
V: TRBV28

DNA: TGTGCCAGCTCACCGGAACAGTCCTATGGCTACACCTTC
CDR3: CASSPEQSYGYTF
size: .
D: .
J: TRBJ1-2
V: TRBV18

DNA: TGTGCCAGCAGCTTGCTTGGCGCTACCCAACTTGAAGCTTTCTTT
CDR3: CASSLLGATQLEAFF
size: .
D: .
J: TRBJ1-1
V: TRBV5-6

DNA: TGTGCCAGCAGCCCCGGTATCGGGGAGCTGTTTTTT
CDR3: CASSPGIGELFF
size: .
D: .
J: TRBJ2-2
V: TRBV7-9

DNA: TGTGCCTGGAACGTCCGTGCGGGGTTCGGCGAGCAGTACTTC
CDR3: CAWNVRAGFGEQYF
size: once
D: .
J: TRBJ2-7
V: TRBV30

DNA: TGTGCCAGCAGCCCTCGGACAGGGAGCTCCTACGAGCAGTACTTC
CDR3: CASSPRTGSSYEQYF
size: .
D: TRBD1
J: TRBJ2-7
V: TRBV11-2

DNA: TGTGCCAGTAGTACGGGACAGGATCCCACCTATGGCTACACCTTC
CDR3: CASSTGQDPTYGYTF
size: .
D: TRBD1
J: TRBJ1-2
V: TRBV19

DNA: TGTGCCAGCAGCTTGGCCGCGTTTGGGGCTAGGGGCTACACCTTC
CDR3: CASSLAAFGARGYTF
size: .
D: .
J: TRBJ1-2
V: TRBV5-4

DNA: TGTGCCAGCAGTTCCCCACGGGGCAGGGGCAACTACGAGCAGTACTTC
CDR3: CASSSPRGRGNYEQYF
size: .
D: .
J: TRBJ2-7
V: TRBV27

DNA: TGTGCCTGGAGTGCCGGAGGGGATCACTATGGCTACACCTTC
CDR3: CAWSAGGDHYGYTF
size: .
D: .
J: TRBJ1-2
V: TRBV30

DNA: TGTGCCAGCAGTGATCCGCGCTCTGGAAACACCATATATTTT
CDR3: CASSDPRSGNTIYF
size: .
D: .
J: TRBJ1-3
V: TRBV2

DNA: TGCAGCGTTCCGGGGAGTGGTGGTGGCTACACCTTC
CDR3: CSVPGSGGGYTF
size: few
D: .
J: TRBJ1-2
V: TRBV29-1

DNA: TGCGCCAGCAGTGAGACCTTGACTAGCGGAGCCAGCACAGATACGCAGTATTTT
CDR3: CASSETLTSGASTDTQYF
size: .
D: TRBD2
J: TRBJ2-3
V: TRBV10-1

DNA: TGCGCCAGCAGCTTGTGGACAGGGGCCGAGACCCAGTACTTC
CDR3: CASSLWTGAETQYF
size: .
D: TRBD1
J: TRBJ2-5
V: TRBV5-1

DNA: TGCGCCAGCAGCCAGTCAACCGGGGGGGTTTACAATGAGCAGTTCTTC
CDR3: CASSQSTGGVYNEQFF
size: few
D: TRBD2
J: TRBJ2-1
V: TRBV4-3

DNA: TGTGCCAGCAGTGGAGGACGGGAACAGCCCCAGCATTTT
CDR3: CASSGGREQPQHF
size: few
D: .
J: TRBJ1-5
V: TRBV2

DNA: TGCGCCAGCAGCTTGGGCTTGGGTCAAGAAAAACTGTTTTTT
CDR3: CASSLGLGQEKLFF
size: .
D: .
J: TRBJ1-4
V: TRBV5-1

DNA: TGTGCCAGCAGCCCAAGCACGGTGAATGAGCAGTTCTTC
CDR3: CASSPSTVNEQFF
size: .
D: .
J: TRBJ2-1
V: TRBV11-3

DNA: TGTGCCAGCAGCTCCCAGGGGTACGAGCAGTACTTC
CDR3: CASSSQGYEQYF
size: few
D: .
J: TRBJ2-7
V: TRBV5-6

DNA: TGTGCCAGCAGCCAGGGACTAGTTGTCGAGCAGTACTTC
CDR3: CASSQGLVVEQYF
size: few
D: TRBD2
J: TRBJ2-7
V: TRBV14

DNA: TGTGCCAGTAGTATAGCCCGGACAGGGGGAATGAACACTGAAGCTTTCTTT
CDR3: CASSIARTGGMNTEAFF
size: .
D: TRBD1
J: TRBJ1-1
V: TRBV19